One and the same sample provided the 27 T cell receptor beta chains below, sequenced in a study of blood T cell repertoires in COVID-19. Produced via immunoSEQ multiplex PCR; TCRdb's table is partial and in-frame only. This repertoire shows about 180,000 clones, about 84% found once; its top ten account for approximately 7%. Specimen: peripheral blood. These receptors all stem from a human donor in a cohort sampled during active COVID-19.

The chain uses TRBV3-1 (or the pseudogene TRBV3-2) and TRBJ2-3, with a tentative D call TRBD1 (5 bases). This CDR3 contains 15 residues. V shed 0 bases and J shed 1 base, with 8 bases lying between them. From germline, CDR1 is LGHDT and CDR2 YNNKEL (reference sequence). The chain's CDR3 is CASSQDRARTDTQYF. The CDR3 coding sequence is TGTGCCAGCAGCCAAGACAGGGCCCGCACAGATACGCAGTATTTT.

The gene calls are TRBV19 and TRBJ1-2; 7 nucleotides agree with TRBD1. This CDR3 spans 16 amino acids. Losses at the gene ends were 7 bases for V and 4 bases for J; bases not matched to a gene: 15. Germline V gene data show CDR1 as LNHDA and CDR2 as SQIVND (reference sequence). The CDR3: CASMRARGRLAYGYTF. CDR3 nucleotides: TGTGCCAGTATGAGGGCGAGGGGGCGCTTGGCCTATGGCTACACCTTC. Full variable domain (remainder filled in from reference TRBV19 and TRBJ1-2): DGGITQSPKYLFRKEGQNVTLSCEQNLNHDAMYWYRQDPGQGLRLIYYSQIVNDFQKGDIAEGYSVSREKKESFPLTVTSAQKNPTAFYLCASMRARGRLAYGYTFGSGTRLTVV.

The rearrangement links TRBV5-4 to TRBJ1-1, with 9 bases identical to TRBD1. V trimming: 4 bases; J trimming: 1 base; junction bases outside the gene matches: 8. This CDR3 contains 16 residues. Per germline, CDR1 SGHNT and CDR2 YYREEE (reference sequence). The CDR3 sequence is CASSPRPGQGNTEAFF. CDR3 bases: TGTGCCAGCAGCCCACGACCGGGACAGGGGAACACTGAAGCTTTCTTT.

The rearrangement uses TRBV5-4 and TRBJ1-2; D may be TRBD1 (6 bases). The CDR3 is 15 amino acids. The V and J ends lost 5 bases and 2 bases respectively, with 16 bases between them. Germline CDR1 reads SGHNT; CDR2 reads YYREEE (reference sequence). CDR3: CASSYGQPSNYGYTF. The DNA for the CDR3 is TGTGCCAGCAGTTATGGACAGCCGAGCAACTATGGCTACACCTTC.

This chain links TRBV29-1 with TRBJ1-2, with D possibly matching TRBD1 (6 bases). CDR3 length: 17 amino acids. Trimming took off 2 bases at V and 4 bases at J, with 23 bases between the two ends. Per the germline V gene, CDR1 is SQVTM and CDR2 is ANQGSEA. CDR3 in amino acids: CSVEIEGQPHLGYGYTF. In DNA form, the CDR3 reads TGCAGCGTTGAAATTGAGGGACAACCGCACTTGGGCTATGGCTACACCTTC.

The rearrangement uses TRBV6-2 or TRBV6-3 and TRBJ1-5; 7 positions match TRBD1. With 5 bases clipped from V and 9 bases from J, the junction kept 7 bases outside the gene matches. The CDR3 is made up of 13 amino acids. The germline V gene encodes CDR1 MNHEY and CDR2 SVGEGT. CDR3 in amino acids: CASSTGAHPPQHF. The CDR3 bases are TGTGCCAGCAGTACAGGGGCCCATCCGCCCCAGCATTTT.

The genes are TRBV6-1 and TRBJ1-3; 7 nucleotides align to TRBD1. This CDR3 spans 19 amino acids. The trim removed 0 bases at V and 1 base at J, leaving 12 bases unmatched. Germline V gene data show CDR1 as MNHNS and CDR2 as SASEGT. The CDR3 spells CASSEALRAGGRSGNTIYF. The CDR3 region has the DNA TGTGCCAGCAGTGAAGCGCTTAGGGCAGGGGGACGATCTGGAAACACCATATATTTT.

The chain links TRBV29-1 to TRBJ1-6, with 7 bases aligning to TRBD1. Germline CDR1 SQVTM, CDR2 ANQGSEA. After removal of 6 bases from V and 7 bases from J, the junction contained 6 bases not matched to a gene. CDR3 size: 13 residues. CDR3 DNA sequence: TGCAGCGTCTCCGTGGACAGGAATTCACCCCTCCACTTT. This gives the protein CSVSVDRNSPLHF.

This chain links TRBV25-1 with TRBJ1-2, with D possibly being TRBD1 (5 bases). There are 17 residues in the CDR3. Germline CDR1 reads MGHDK; CDR2 reads SYGVNS. The V end lost 2 bases, the J end lost 8 bases, and 24 bases lay between the germline ends. The CDR3 DNA reads TGTGCCAGCAGTGAAGCGGGGACCGTATCCGTTTGGAAAGGCTACACCTTC. Residues: CASSEAGTVSVWKGYTF.

This chain joins TRBV6-5 and TRBJ1-1; TRBD1 matches at 7 bases. The junction had 8 bases not matched to a gene; V was cut back by 6 bases and J by 10 bases. The germline V gene encodes CDR1 MNHEY and CDR2 SVGAGI. The length of the CDR3 is 12 residues. The CDR3 region is CASRGQSRPAFF. In nucleotides, the CDR3 is TGTGCCAGCAGGGGACAGTCCCGCCCAGCTTTCTTT.

The sample holds a few counts of this clone. At one boundary the junction diverges from the germline segment, which might be a read error. The rearrangement joins TRBV6-1 to TRBJ1-4; D is undetermined. The CDR3 is 12 amino acids. Germline-derived CDR1 and CDR2 are MNHNS and SASEGT. The CDR3 DNA sequence: TGTGCCAGCAGTGAGGCCGGGTCCAGCCTAAGTTTT. Protein sequence: CASSEAGSSLSF.

V gene TRBV7-2 combines with J gene TRBJ1-2; TRBD1 matches 9 bases. The germline CDR1 and CDR2 sequences are SGHTA and FQGNSA. This CDR3 contains 15 residues. V was clipped by 5 bases and J by 5 bases; unmatched bases: 9. DNA for the CDR3: TGTGCCAGCAGCCCACCGGGACAGGGATTTTATGGCTACACCTTC. It specifies CASSPPGQGFYGYTF.

V gene TRBV5-5 combines with J gene TRBJ2-7; D perhaps matches TRBD2 (6 bases). Per the germline V gene, CDR1 is SGHKS and CDR2 is YYEKEE (reference sequence). Trimming took 6 bases from V and 0 from J, leaving 25 bases between them. This CDR3 contains 18 residues. CDR3 DNA sequence: TGTGCCAGCATCCCCGGGGGAGTCTCAGGACAACTCTCCTACGAGCAGTACTTC. Its translation is CASIPGGVSGQLSYEQYF.

This clone was seen a few times. The V and J genes are TRBV6-5 and TRBJ1-2; D possibly corresponds to TRBD1 (6 bases). The V and J ends lost 6 bases and 2 bases respectively, with 10 bases between them. Germline lookup yields CDR1 MNHEY and CDR2 SVGAGI. This CDR3 comprises 13 residues. The CDR3: CASRGGQNYGYTF. The CDR3 DNA reads TGTGCCAGCAGGGGGGGGCAGAACTATGGCTACACCTTC.

This clone was seen a handful of times. This rearrangement joins TRBV5-6 to TRBJ1-1; possible D gene TRBD1, 5 bases. From germline, CDR1 is SGHDT and CDR2 YYEEEE. V lost 3 bases and J lost 3, with 12 bases in between. The CDR3 has 14 amino acids. Here the CDR3 reads CASSWGLGDTEAFF. The DNA of the CDR3 is TGTGCCAGCAGCTGGGGACTCGGGGACACTGAAGCTTTCTTT.

CDR3 sequence reads: CASSDRQRSYGYTF. For the CDR3, the DNA is TGTGCCAGCAGCGACAGACAACGGAGCTATGGCTACACCTTC. This chain links TRBV6-6 with TRBJ1-2; a possible D gene is TRBD1 (5 bases). The germline gives CDR1 MNHNY, CDR2 SVGAGI (reference sequence). V dropped 6 bases and J dropped 4 bases, with 15 bases sitting between them. The CDR3 totals 14 residues.

The chain uses TRBV4-2 and TRBJ2-2; D perhaps matches TRBD1 (5 bases). The V and J ends lost 0 bases and 3 bases respectively, with 8 bases between them. The CDR3 runs 15 residues. Per the germline V gene, CDR1 is LGHNA and CDR2 is YNFKEQ. The chain's CDR3 is CASSQDQGDTGELFF. The CDR3 region has the DNA TGTGCCAGCAGCCAAGATCAAGGGGACACCGGGGAGCTGTTTTTT.

The V gene is TRBV7-9, the J gene TRBJ1-5, with D possibly TRBD1 on 6 matching bases. CDR1 SEHNR and CDR2 FQNEAQ come from the germline V gene (reference sequence). CDR3 length: 14 amino acids. Trimming pared 5 bases from V and 4 bases from J, leaving 12 bases between. DNA for the CDR3: TGTGCCAGCAGCGATCAAGGGGGAAATCAGCCCCAGCATTTT. Translation gives CASSDQGGNQPQHF.

This clone was observed a handful of times. The V call is TRBV5-6, the J call TRBJ2-2; D perhaps matches TRBD1 (6 bases). Trimming shortened V by 3 bases and J by 0 bases, and 12 bases separated the two germline ends. Germline V gene lookup returns CDR1 SGHDT and CDR2 YYEEEE. The CDR3 loop spans 16 amino acids. CDR3: CASSYPGTTNTGELFF. CDR3 coding DNA: TGTGCCAGCAGCTACCCCGGGACAACGAACACCGGGGAGCTGTTTTTT.

This chain links TRBV11-2 with TRBJ1-2; D perhaps matches TRBD1 (5 bases). The CDR3 is 13 residues long. Germline assignment: CDR1 SGHAT and CDR2 FQNNGV. Trimming took 5 bases from V and 6 from J, leaving 13 bases between them. CDR3 residues: CASSPNQGDGYTF. Written as DNA, the CDR3 is TGTGCCAGCAGCCCTAACCAGGGTGATGGCTACACCTTC.

V and J are TRBV12-3 or TRBV12-4 and TRBJ1-1; the D is unclear. V lost 2 bases to trimming and J lost 11 bases, with 15 bases between them. This CDR3 has 13 residues. The CDR3 region is CASSLSVSRPAFF. CDR3 DNA sequence: TGTGCCAGCAGTTTATCGGTCTCTAGACCGGCTTTCTTT.

The chain links TRBV27 to TRBJ1-5; a possible D gene is TRBD1 (5 bases). This CDR3 has 15 amino acids. CDR1 and CDR2 (germline): MNHEY, SMNVEV (reference sequence). V was shortened by 4 bases and J by 3 bases, with 13 bases between the two germline ends. The CDR3: CASSSLGGFNQPQHF. The DNA of the CDR3 is TGTGCCAGCAGTTCCCTTGGGGGGTTCAATCAGCCCCAGCATTTT.

V usage is TRBV29-1 and J usage is TRBJ1-1, with D possibly matching TRBD1 (6 bases). Germline V gene lookup returns CDR1 SQVTM and CDR2 ANQGSEA. CDR3 size: 14 residues. V lost 6 bases to trimming and J lost 1 base, with 15 bases between them. The CDR3 DNA follows: TGCAGCGTGGGTGCCGGGGGGCCGAACACTGAAGCTTTCTTT. Its protein is CSVGAGGPNTEAFF.

The genes are TRBV4-1 and TRBJ1-1; no reliable D call. The CDR3 is 15 residues long. The V gene lost 0 bases and the J gene lost 1 base, with 9 bases spanning the gap. The germline V gene has CDR1 MGHRA and CDR2 YSYEKL. CDR3 protein: CASSQDLGGNTEAFF. The CDR3 DNA reads TGCGCCAGCAGCCAAGATTTGGGAGGGAACACTGAAGCTTTCTTT.

The V and J genes are TRBV19 and TRBJ1-3, with D possibly TRBD1 on 6 matching bases. Trimming pared 4 bases from V and 4 bases from J, leaving 20 bases between. CDR3 length: 17 amino acids. Germline CDR1 is LNHDA and CDR2 is SQIVND (reference sequence). This CDR3 reads CASSKGVRPGAGNTIYF. The CDR3 bases are TGTGCCAGTAGTAAGGGTGTGAGACCAGGGGCCGGAAACACCATATATTTT.

V is TRBV5-8 and J is TRBJ1-2, with D unresolved. V shed 0 bases and J shed 5 bases, with 8 bases lying between them. The CDR3 sequence is 13 residues long. Germline assignment: CDR1 SGHTS and CDR2 YDEGEE. CDR3 amino acids: CASSLGRGYGYTF. The CDR3 DNA sequence: TGTGCCAGCAGCTTGGGGAGAGGATATGGCTACACCTTC. The whole variable domain, remainder taken from reference TRBV5-8 and TRBJ1-2, is EAGVTQSPTHLIKTRGQQATLRCSPISGHTSVYWYQQALGLGLQFLLWYDEGEERNRGNFPPRFSGRQFPNYSSELNVNALELEDSALYLCASSLGRGYGYTFGSGTRLTVV.

The chain has TRBV6-6 and TRBJ1-1; the D is unclear. V lost 0 bases and J 6 bases, leaving 8 bases between the germline ends. The germline V gene has CDR1 MNHNY and CDR2 SVGAGI (reference sequence). The CDR3 consists of 13 residues. CDR3 loop: CASSYSFQSEAFF. CDR3 coding DNA: TGTGCCAGCAGTTACTCCTTCCAGTCTGAAGCTTTCTTT.